This T cell receptor (beta chain) was sequenced during a study of read filtering for tumor transcriptome and immune sequencing. About the research overall: IR-seq gave about 3.5 to 10.27 million TCR reads per sample; RNA-seq gave about 75 to 1,300. Notes on the study in general: The sorted CD138-negative fraction was a mixed bone marrow immune population, not purified T cells. Approximately 82% of IR-seq clonotypes had one read, totaling around 3.5% of reads; RNA-seq: approximately 75% and 45%. Compared with RNA-seq, IR-seq gave much higher clonotype depth and reliability.

The trim removed 4 bases at V and 9 bases at J, leaving 10 bases unmatched. In germline, CDR1 is SNHLY, CDR2 FYNNEI. CDR3 length: 16 residues. In its sample, this clonotype was seen many times. As yet, its antigen is unknown. From 400 to 450 ng of RNA, a library with molecular barcoded alpha/delta and beta/gamma adaptors was made. Each CDR3 protein is one row after TCRdb ran MiXCR on the reads. The sample holds around 130,000 distinct CDR3 sequences, approximately 13% seen once. The receptor's source is a donor aged 40 or older with multiple myeloma. The source material was a population of CD138-negative cells sorted from bone marrow. The rearrangement links TRBV2 to TRBJ2-1; TRBD2 matches at 12 bases. This CDR3 reads CASSGRLAGVGGEQFF. The CDR3 nucleotides are TGTGCCAGCAGTGGCCGACTAGCGGGAGTGGGCGGTGAGCAGTTCTTC.